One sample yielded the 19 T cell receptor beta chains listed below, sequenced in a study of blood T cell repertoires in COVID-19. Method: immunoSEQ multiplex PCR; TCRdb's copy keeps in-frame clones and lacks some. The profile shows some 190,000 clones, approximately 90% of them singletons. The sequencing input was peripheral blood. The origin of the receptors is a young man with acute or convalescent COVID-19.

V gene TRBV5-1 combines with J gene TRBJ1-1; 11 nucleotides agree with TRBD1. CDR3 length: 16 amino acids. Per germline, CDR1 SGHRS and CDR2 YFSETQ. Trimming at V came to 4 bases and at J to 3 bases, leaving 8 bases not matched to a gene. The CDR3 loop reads CASSPGQGAMDTEAFF. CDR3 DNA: TGCGCCAGCAGCCCTGGACAGGGGGCCATGGACACTGAAGCTTTCTTT.

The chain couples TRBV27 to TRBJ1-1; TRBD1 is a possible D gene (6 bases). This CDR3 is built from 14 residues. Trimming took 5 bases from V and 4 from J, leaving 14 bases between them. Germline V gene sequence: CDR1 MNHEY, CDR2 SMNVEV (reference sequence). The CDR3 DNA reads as TGTGCCAGCAGTCCACGCAGGGGTGCCACTGAAGCTTTCTTT. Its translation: CASSPRRGATEAFF.

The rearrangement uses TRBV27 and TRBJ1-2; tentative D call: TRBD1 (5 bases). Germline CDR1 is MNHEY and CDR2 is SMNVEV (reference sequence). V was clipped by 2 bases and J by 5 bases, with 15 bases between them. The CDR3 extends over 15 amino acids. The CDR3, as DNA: TGTGCCAGCAGTTTACTCGGGGGATCGGGGTATGGCTACACCTTC. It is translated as CASSLLGGSGYGYTF.

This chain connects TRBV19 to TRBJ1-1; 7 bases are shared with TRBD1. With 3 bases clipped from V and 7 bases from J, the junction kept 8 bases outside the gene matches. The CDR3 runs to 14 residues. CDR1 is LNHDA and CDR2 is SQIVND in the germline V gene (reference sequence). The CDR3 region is CASSMQGGVFEAFF. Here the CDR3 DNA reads TGTGCCAGTAGTATGCAGGGGGGCGTGTTTGAAGCTTTCTTT.

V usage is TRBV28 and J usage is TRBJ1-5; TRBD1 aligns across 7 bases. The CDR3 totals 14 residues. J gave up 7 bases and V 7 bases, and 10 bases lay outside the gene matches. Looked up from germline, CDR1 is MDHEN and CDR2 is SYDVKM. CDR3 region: CASMNRGRVQPQHF. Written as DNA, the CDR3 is TGTGCCAGCATGAACAGGGGAAGGGTACAGCCCCAGCATTTT.

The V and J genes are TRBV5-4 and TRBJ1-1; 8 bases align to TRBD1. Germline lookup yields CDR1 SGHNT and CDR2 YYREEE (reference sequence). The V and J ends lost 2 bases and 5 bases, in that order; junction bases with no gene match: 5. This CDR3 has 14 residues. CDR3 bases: TGTGCCAGCAGCTTCCCAGGGGGCCGAACTGAAGCTTTCTTT. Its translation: CASSFPGGRTEAFF.

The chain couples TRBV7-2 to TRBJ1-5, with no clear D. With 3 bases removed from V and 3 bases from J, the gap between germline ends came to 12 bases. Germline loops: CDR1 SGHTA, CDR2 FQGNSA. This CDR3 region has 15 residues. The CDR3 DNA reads TGTGCCAGCAGCTTTATCCCGGGGATCAATCAGCCCCAGCATTTT. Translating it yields CASSFIPGINQPQHF.

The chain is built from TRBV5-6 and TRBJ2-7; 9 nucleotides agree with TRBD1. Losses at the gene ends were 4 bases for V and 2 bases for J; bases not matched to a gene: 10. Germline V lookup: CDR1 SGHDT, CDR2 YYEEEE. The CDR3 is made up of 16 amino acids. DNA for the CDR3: TGTGCCAGCAGCCCCTACGGGACAGGGAAAACCTACGAGCAGTACTTC. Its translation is CASSPYGTGKTYEQYF.

The CDR3 DNA sequence: TGCAGCGCTGTCCGGGACTTTACCTACGAGCAGTACTTC. Translating gives CSAVRDFTYEQYF. The chain recombines TRBV29-1 with TRBJ2-7; weak D call: TRBD2 (6 bases). This CDR3 region has 13 residues. CDR1 is SQVTM, CDR2 ANQGSEA, per germline. V shed 7 bases and J shed 2 bases, with 15 bases lying between them.

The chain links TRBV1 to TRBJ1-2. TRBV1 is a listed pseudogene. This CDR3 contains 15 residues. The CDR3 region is CTSSLPGGPFYGYTF. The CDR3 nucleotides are TGCACCAGCAGCCTCCCGGGGGGGCCCTTCTATGGCTACACCTTC.

CDR3 sequence (DNA): TGTGCCACCAGTGTCGGGGGATCTCACACCGGGGAGCTGTTTTTT. It codes for CATSVGGSHTGELFF. The rearrangement links TRBV24-1 to TRBJ2-2, with D perhaps matching TRBD2 (6 bases). The germline gives CDR1 KGHDR, CDR2 SFDVKD. The germline V and J ends were trimmed by 5 bases and 3 bases, with 12 bases remaining between them. This CDR3 is built from 15 residues.

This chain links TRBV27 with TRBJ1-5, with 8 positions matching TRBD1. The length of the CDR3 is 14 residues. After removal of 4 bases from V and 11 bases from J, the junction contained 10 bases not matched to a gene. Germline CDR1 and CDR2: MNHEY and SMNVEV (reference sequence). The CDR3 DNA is TGTGCCAGCAGTTCCCAGGGGGCTGTCAGTTCCCAGCATTTT. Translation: CASSSQGAVSSQHF.

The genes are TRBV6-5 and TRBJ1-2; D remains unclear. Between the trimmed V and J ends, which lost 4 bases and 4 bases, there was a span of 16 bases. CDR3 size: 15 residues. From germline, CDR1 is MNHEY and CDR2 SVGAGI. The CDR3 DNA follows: TGTGCCAGCAGTTCTCAGAGGCACACGAGCTATGGCTACACCTTC. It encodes CASSSQRHTSYGYTF.

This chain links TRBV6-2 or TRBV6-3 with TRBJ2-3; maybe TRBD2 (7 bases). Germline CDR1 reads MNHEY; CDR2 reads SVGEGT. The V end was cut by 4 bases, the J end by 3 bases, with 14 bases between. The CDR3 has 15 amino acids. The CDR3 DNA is TGTGCCAGCAGTTGGGGGGGGCTTTTAACAGATACGCAGTATTTT. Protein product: CASSWGGLLTDTQYF.

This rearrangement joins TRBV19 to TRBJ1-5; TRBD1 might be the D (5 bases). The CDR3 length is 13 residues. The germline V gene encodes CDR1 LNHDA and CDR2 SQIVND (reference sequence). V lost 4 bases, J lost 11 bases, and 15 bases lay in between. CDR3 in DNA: TGTGCCAGTAGTACGACAGATATCAGATCCCAGCATTTT. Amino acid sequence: CASSTTDIRSQHF.

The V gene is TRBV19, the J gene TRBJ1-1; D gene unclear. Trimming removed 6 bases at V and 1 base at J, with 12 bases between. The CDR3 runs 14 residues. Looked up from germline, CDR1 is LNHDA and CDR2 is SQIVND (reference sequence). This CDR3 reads CASSLIPGNTEAFF. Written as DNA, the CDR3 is TGTGCCAGTAGCTTGATCCCGGGGAACACTGAAGCTTTCTTT. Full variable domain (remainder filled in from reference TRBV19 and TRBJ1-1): DGGITQSPKYLFRKEGQNVTLSCEQNLNHDAMYWYRQDPGQGLRLIYYSQIVNDFQKGDIAEGYSVSREKKESFPLTVTSAQKNPTAFYLCASSLIPGNTEAFFGQGTRLTVV.

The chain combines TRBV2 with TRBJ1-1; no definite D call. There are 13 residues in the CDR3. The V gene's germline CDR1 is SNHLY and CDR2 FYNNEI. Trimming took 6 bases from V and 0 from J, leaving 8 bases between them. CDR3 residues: CASSVRLNTEAFF. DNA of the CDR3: TGTGCCAGCAGCGTTAGATTGAACACTGAAGCTTTCTTT.

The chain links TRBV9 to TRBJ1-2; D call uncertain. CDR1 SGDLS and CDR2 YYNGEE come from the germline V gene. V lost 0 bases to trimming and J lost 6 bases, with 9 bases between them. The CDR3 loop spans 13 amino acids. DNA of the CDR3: TGTGCCAGCAGCGTAGCCCACCGGGATGGCTACACCTTC. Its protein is CASSVAHRDGYTF.

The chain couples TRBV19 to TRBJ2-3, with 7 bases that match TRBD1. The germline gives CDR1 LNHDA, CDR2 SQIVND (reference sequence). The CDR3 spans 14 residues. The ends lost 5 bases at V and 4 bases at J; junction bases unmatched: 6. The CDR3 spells CASSPRQGPDTQYF. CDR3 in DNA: TGTGCCAGTAGTCCTCGACAGGGACCAGATACGCAGTATTTT. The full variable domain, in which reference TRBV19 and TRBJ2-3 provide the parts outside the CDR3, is DGGITQSPKYLFRKEGQNVTLSCEQNLNHDAMYWYRQDPGQGLRLIYYSQIVNDFQKGDIAEGYSVSREKKESFPLTVTSAQKNPTAFYLCASSPRQGPDTQYFGPGTRLTVL.